This T cell receptor beta chain originates from a study of T cell repertoires in cytomegalovirus infection. Study background: TCR beta signatures that were public indicated CMV infection and matching HLA type.

CDR1 and CDR2 (germline): SEHNR, FQNEAQ (reference sequence). Losses at the gene ends were 5 bases for V and 6 bases for J; bases not matched to a gene: 10. This CDR3 comprises 14 residues. General study results and limits: CMV-specific TCR beta clonotypes restricted by HLA-C dominated the ex vivo response. CMV carriers with the relevant HLA were identified by cumulative public TCR beta family frequency.

There are many counts of this clonotype. Its target is unknown. MiXCR, run by TCRdb on the reads, gives a single entry per CDR3 protein. The sample lists fewer than 300,000 distinct CDR3 sequences; 20% to 30% were seen once. This sequence originates from a human donor in good health (CMV status not recorded). Some clones in this sample may be carry-over from other donors' samples. The chain joins TRBV7-9 to TRBJ2-7, with 7 positions matching TRBD1. The sequencing input was PBMCs. CDR3 protein: CASSPTGTIAEQYF. The DNA of the CDR3 is TGTGCCAGCAGCCCGACAGGGACCATCGCCGAGCAGTACTTC.